This T cell receptor beta chain was retrieved from a study of blood T cells in healthy people across ages. For the second PCR, which ran for roughly 6 to 11 cycles, a sample-barcoded 5' primer and a J-beta primer mix were used. One entry per CDR3 protein, called by TCRdb with MiXCR from the 5' RACE reads. This table holds some 640,000 distinct CDR3 sequences, about 28% found once. J lost 8 bases, V lost 3 bases, and 11 bases had no gene match. Germline-derived CDR1 and CDR2 are DFQATT and SNEGSKA (reference sequence). The CDR3 has 15 amino acids. About this clonotype: Its target is not known.

Findings and limits, study-wide: Unsorted PBMC material precluded a definitive naive versus antigen-experienced comparison.

Sequencing used blood. This sequence joins TRBV20-1 and TRBJ2-1; 9 bases match TRBD2. This sequence originates from a woman aged 80 or over in good health. The CDR3 sequence: CSASLSGGPGDEQFF. In DNA form, the CDR3 reads TGCAGTGCTAGCCTCAGCGGGGGGCCGGGGGATGAGCAGTTCTTC.